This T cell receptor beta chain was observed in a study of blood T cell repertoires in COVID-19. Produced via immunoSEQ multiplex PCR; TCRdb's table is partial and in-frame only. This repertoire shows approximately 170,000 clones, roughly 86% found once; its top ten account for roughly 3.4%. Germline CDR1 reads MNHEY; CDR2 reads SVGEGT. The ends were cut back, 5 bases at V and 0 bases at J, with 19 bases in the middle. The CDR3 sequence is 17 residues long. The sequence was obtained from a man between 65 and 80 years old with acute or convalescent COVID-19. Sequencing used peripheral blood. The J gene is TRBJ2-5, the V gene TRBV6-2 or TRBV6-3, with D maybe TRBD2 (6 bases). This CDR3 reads CASSPPMGDSYQETQYF. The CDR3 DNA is TGTGCCAGCAGTCCCCCGATGGGGGACTCGTACCAAGAGACCCAGTACTTC.